A selection of T cell receptor beta chains follows, all from one sample in a study of Tregs in tolerant kidney transplant recipients. Sequencing was performed with immunoSEQ multiplex PCR; in TCRdb, only in-frame clones are kept and a portion is missing. The table lists over 50,000 clones, 75% to 90% of them singletons. The specimen comprised Tregs from blood, sampled before the transplant. These receptors were collected from a human donor who received a combined kidney and bone marrow transplant. Both conserved end residues are part of each CDR3. The D gene is left open where the match is weak. Only part of the rows carry a size: once, few, many, or a class if the clone is expanded.

TRBJ2-7 TRBV11-3 NA few TGTGCCAGCAGCTCCCACTACGAGCAGTACTTC CASSSHYEQYF
TRBJ1-2 TRBV5-6 NA NA TGTGCCAGCCTAATCGGACAGCCAGGATATGGCTACACCTTC CASLIGQPGYGYTF
TRBJ1-2 TRBV5-1 NA NA TGCGCCAGCAGCTTGGGATATCTGGGGGCTGAAGGCTACACCTTC CASSLGYLGAEGYTF
TRBJ2-3 TRBV6-1 TRBD2 NA TGTGCCAGCAGTGAACTGCGGGGGGGCGCGGATACGCAGTATTTT CASSELRGGADTQYF
TRBJ2-3 TRBV28 NA NA TGTGCCAGCAGCCTCCCAGGGGATACGCAGTATTTT CASSLPGDTQYF
TRBJ2-1 TRBV5-1 NA NA TGCGCCAGCAGCTTGGCCTTGAGGGATCGCCATGAGCAGTTCTTC CASSLALRDRHEQFF
TRBJ2-5 TRBV7-6 TRBD2 few TGTGCCAGCAGCTTAGCGTGGGGGGGAGAGACCCAGTACTTC CASSLAWGGETQYF
TRBJ1-3 TRBV2 NA NA TGTGCCAGCAGTGGGAGCTCCTCTGGAAACACCATATATTTT CASSGSSSGNTIYF
TRBJ2-3 TRBV10-3 NA NA TGTGCCATCAGGGGCGCGTTTAGCACAGATACGCAGTATTTT CAIRGAFSTDTQYF
TRBJ2-1 TRBV18 NA NA TGTGCCAGCTCACCACCGGGTTCTTACAATGAGCAGTTCTTC CASSPPGSYNEQFF
TRBJ2-1 TRBV6-5 TRBD2 NA TGTGCCAGCAGTTACTCTCTAGCGGGAGTGAATGAGCAGTTCTTC CASSYSLAGVNEQFF
TRBJ1-4 TRBV4-1 NA NA TGCGCCAGCAGACCCCCCCTCGGGACTAATGAAAAACTGTTTTTT CASRPPLGTNEKLFF
TRBJ2-2 TRBV5-6 TRBD2 NA TGTGCCAGCAGCTTGTACGGGAGGGACACCGGGGAGCTGTTTTTT CASSLYGRDTGELFF
TRBJ1-2 TRBV5-5 NA NA TGTGCCAGCCAACGGGGCACCTCGGGCTACACCTTC CASQRGTSGYTF
TRBJ2-7 TRBV7-9 TRBD2 NA TGTGCCAGCAGCTTTAGGACTAGCTACGAGCAGTACTTC CASSFRTSYEQYF
TRBJ1-2 TRBV28 NA NA TGTGCCAGCAGTCCCTCGACAGTTGGCTACACCTTC CASSPSTVGYTF
TRBJ2-1 TRBV6-4 NA NA TGTGCCAGCAGTGACTCGTGGCGGGGTTCCTACAATGAGCAGTTCTTC CASSDSWRGSYNEQFF
TRBJ2-7 TRBV19 TRBD1 NA TGTGCCAGTAGTGCCTTCCGGGACAGCTACGAGCAGTACTTC CASSAFRDSYEQYF
TRBJ1-6 TRBV4-1 NA NA TGCGCCAGCAGCCGCTCTCCAGGGGAAGGGTCCTATAATTCACCCCTCCACTTT CASSRSPGEGSYNSPLHF
TRBJ2-7 TRBV30 NA NA TGTGCCTGGAGTGTAAGCTACGAGCAGTACTTC CAWSVSYEQYF
TRBJ2-7 TRBV7-2 TRBD2 NA TGTGCCAGCAGCTTCGGAAGCGGGGGCTCCTACGAGCAGTACTTC CASSFGSGGSYEQYF
TRBJ2-1 TRBV7-9 TRBD2 NA TGTGCCAGCAGCCCCAGGACTAGCGGGAGTGGCAATGAGCAGTTCTTC CASSPRTSGSGNEQFF
TRBJ2-5 TRBV5-6 NA few TGTGCCAGCAGCTCGAGGGACTCACAAGAGACCCAGTACTTC CASSSRDSQETQYF
TRBJ2-5 TRBV21-1 NA few TGTGCCAGCAGCAATTATTCAGGGACTAGCGGATCCGAAGAGACCCAGTACTTC CASSNYSGTSGSEETQYF
TRBJ1-2 TRBV4-1 NA once TGCGCCAGCAGCCAAGCCCTCTTTCAGGATCAGGCCCCGAACTATGGCTACACCTTC CASSQALFQDQAPNYGYTF
TRBJ1-2 TRBV4-2 NA NA TGTGCCAGCAGTCCCGCTAGGACCAACTATGGCTACACCTTC CASSPARTNYGYTF
TRBJ1-2 TRBV19 NA NA TGTGCCAGTAGTAGCGGACAGTACTATGGCTACACCTTC CASSSGQYYGYTF
TRBJ1-2 TRBV29-1 NA NA TGCAGCGTTGCTTCCCTCAGGGATGGCTACACCTTC CSVASLRDGYTF
TRBJ2-5 TRBV5-4 NA NA TGTGCCAGCAGCAACCGACTAGTTGCCGAGACCCAGTACTTC CASSNRLVAETQYF
TRBJ1-1 TRBV21-1 NA NA TGTGCCAGCAGCCTCGGGCCCGACGACACGAAAATTACTGAAGCTTTCTTT CASSLGPDDTKITEAFF
TRBJ1-6 TRBV5-6 NA NA TGTGCCAGCAGCTTGACCGGTACGGTATGGGATTCACCCCTCCACTTT CASSLTGTVWDSPLHF
TRBJ2-7 TRBV6-6 NA once TGTGCCAGCAGGGGAGTTGACTACGAGCAGTACTTC CASRGVDYEQYF
TRBJ1-1 TRBV5-8 NA NA TGTGCCAGCAGCCAACCGGGACGCCTTGAAGCTTTCTTT CASSQPGRLEAFF
TRBJ1-1 TRBV2 TRBD1 NA TGTGCCAGCAGTGAATGGGGACAGGTCACTGAAGCTTTCTTT CASSEWGQVTEAFF
TRBJ2-5 TRBV7-9 TRBD1 once TGTGCCAGCGAATCCGGGACAGGAAAAGAGACCCAGTACTTC CASESGTGKETQYF
TRBJ2-7 TRBV5-6 NA NA TGTGCCAGCAGCGAACTCTCCTACGAGCAGTACTTC CASSELSYEQYF
TRBJ1-4 TRBV28 NA NA TGTGCCAGCAAGGTGGGCGAAAAACTGTTTTTT CASKVGEKLFF
TRBJ2-4 TRBV10-3 NA NA TGTGCCATCAGTTCTTACTGGGACTCCTCCTCGGGGGCCAAAAACATTCAGTACTTC CAISSYWDSSSGAKNIQYF
TRBJ2-7 TRBV27 TRBD1 NA TGTGCCAGCAGTTTATCCCGGCAGGGGGTAGGCGAGCAGTACTTC CASSLSRQGVGEQYF
TRBJ2-7 TRBV6-6 NA NA TGTGCCAGCAGTCCAAGGGGTTCCTACGAGCAGTACTTC CASSPRGSYEQYF
TRBJ1-2 TRBV2 NA NA TGTGCCAGCGACACCCGTAACTATGGCTACACCTTC CASDTRNYGYTF
TRBJ1-1 TRBV6-5 NA NA TGTGCCAGCAGCCCGAGGGGGGGGAAGACTGAAGCTTTCTTT CASSPRGGKTEAFF
TRBJ1-1 TRBV18 NA NA TGTGCCAGCTCACCACCGGGGGGGATGAACACTGAAGCTTTCTTT CASSPPGGMNTEAFF
TRBJ1-1 TRBV25-1 NA NA TGTGCCAGCAGTGGGGGTCAGGGACGCACTGAAGCTTTCTTT CASSGGQGRTEAFF
TRBJ2-2 TRBV2 NA once TGTGCCAGCGCTTCCGGGTCGAACACCGGGGAGCTGTTTTTT CASASGSNTGELFF
TRBJ2-3 TRBV10-3 NA NA TGTGCCATCAGTGAGGCCAGCGGAGGCACAGATACGCAGTATTTT CAISEASGGTDTQYF
TRBJ2-6 TRBV7-6 NA NA TGTGCCAGCCTAGAGTCCCCTGGGGCCAACGTCCTGACTTTC CASLESPGANVLTF
TRBJ2-7 TRBV7-2 NA NA TGTGCCAGCAGCGTAAATAACTACGAGCAGTACTTC CASSVNNYEQYF
TRBJ1-6 TRBV2 NA NA TGTGCCAGCAGAGAGGGGGGAGACTCTTCACCCCTCCACTTT CASREGGDSSPLHF